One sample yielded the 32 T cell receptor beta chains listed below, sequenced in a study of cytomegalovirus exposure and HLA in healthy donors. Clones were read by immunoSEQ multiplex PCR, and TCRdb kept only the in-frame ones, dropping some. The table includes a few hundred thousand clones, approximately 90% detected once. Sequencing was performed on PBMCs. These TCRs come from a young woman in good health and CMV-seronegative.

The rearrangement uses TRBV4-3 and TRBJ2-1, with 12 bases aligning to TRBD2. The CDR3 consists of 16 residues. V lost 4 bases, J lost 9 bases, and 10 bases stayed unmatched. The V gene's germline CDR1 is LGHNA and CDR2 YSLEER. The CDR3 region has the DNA TGCGCCAGCAGCCGAGCGACTAGCGGGAGAGTGGGTGAGCAGTTCTTC. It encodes CASSRATSGRVGEQFF.

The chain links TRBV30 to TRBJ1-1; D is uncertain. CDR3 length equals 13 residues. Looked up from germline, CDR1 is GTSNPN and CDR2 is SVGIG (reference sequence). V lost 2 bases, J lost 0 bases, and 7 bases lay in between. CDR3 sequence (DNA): TGTGCCTGGAGTCACGGGGTGAACACTGAAGCTTTCTTT. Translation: CAWSHGVNTEAFF.

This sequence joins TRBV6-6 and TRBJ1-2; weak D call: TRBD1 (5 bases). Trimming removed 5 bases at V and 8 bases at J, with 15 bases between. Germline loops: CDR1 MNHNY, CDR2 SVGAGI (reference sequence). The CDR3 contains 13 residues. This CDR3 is CASSRGLEGGYTF. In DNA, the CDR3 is TGTGCCAGCAGTCGAGGACTGGAGGGGGGCTACACCTTC.

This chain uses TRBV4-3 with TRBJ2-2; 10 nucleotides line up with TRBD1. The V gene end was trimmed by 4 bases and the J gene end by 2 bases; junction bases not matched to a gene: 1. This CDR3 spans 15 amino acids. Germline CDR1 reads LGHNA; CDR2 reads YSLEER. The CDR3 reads CASSRDRGNTGELFF. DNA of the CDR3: TGCGCCAGCAGCCGGGACAGGGGCAACACCGGGGAGCTGTTTTTT.

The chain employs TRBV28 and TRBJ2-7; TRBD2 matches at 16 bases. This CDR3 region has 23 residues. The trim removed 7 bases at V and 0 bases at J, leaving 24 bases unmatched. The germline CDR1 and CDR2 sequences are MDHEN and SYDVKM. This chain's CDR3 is CASIGRLGGGTSGRASSSYEQYF. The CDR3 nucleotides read TGTGCCAGCATAGGGCGGCTAGGTGGCGGGACTAGCGGGAGGGCGTCGAGCTCCTACGAGCAGTACTTC.

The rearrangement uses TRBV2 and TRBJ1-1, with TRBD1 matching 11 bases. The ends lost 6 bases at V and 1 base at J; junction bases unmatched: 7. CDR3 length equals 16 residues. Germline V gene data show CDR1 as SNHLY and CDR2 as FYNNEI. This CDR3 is CASREGTGGGNTEAFF. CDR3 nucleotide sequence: TGTGCCAGCAGGGAGGGGACAGGGGGTGGGAACACTGAAGCTTTCTTT. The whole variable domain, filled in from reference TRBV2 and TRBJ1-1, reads EPEVTQTPSHQVTQMGQEVILRCVPISNHLYFYWYRQILGQKVEFLVSFYNNEISEKSEIFDDQFSVERPDGSNFTLKIRSTKLEDSAMYFCASREGTGGGNTEAFFGQGTRLTVV.

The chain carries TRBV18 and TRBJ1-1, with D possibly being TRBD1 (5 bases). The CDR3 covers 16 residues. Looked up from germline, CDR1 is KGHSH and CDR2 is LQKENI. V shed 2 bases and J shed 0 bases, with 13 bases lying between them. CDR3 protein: CASSPRMGGMNTEAFF. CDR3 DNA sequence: TGTGCCAGCTCACCAAGGATGGGGGGAATGAACACTGAAGCTTTCTTT. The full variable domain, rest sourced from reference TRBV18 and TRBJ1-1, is NAGVMQNPRHLVRRRGQEARLRCSPMKGHSHVYWYRQLPEEGLKFMVYLQKENIIDESGMPKERFSAEFPKEGPSILRIQQVVRGDSAAYFCASSPRMGGMNTEAFFGQGTRLTVV.

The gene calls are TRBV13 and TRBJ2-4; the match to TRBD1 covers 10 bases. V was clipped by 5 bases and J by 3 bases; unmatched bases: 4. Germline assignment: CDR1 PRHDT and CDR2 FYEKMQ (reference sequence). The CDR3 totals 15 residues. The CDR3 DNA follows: TGTGCCAGCAGCCTCTGGACAGGGGGCAAAAACATTCAGTACTTC. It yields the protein CASSLWTGGKNIQYF.

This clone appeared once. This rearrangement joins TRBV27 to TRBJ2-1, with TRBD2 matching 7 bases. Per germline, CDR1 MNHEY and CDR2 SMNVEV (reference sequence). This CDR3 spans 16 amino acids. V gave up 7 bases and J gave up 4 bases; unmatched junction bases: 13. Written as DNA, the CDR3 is TGTGCCAGCAAGTTAGGCGGGCTAGCGGAATACAATGAGCAGTTCTTC. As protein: CASKLGGLAEYNEQFF.

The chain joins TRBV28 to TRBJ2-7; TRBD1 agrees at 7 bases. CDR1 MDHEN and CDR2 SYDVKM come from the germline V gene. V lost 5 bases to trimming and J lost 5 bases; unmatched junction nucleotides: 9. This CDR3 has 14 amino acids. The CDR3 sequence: CASSTGTVAHEQYF. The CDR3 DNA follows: TGTGCCAGCAGTACCGGGACAGTAGCACACGAGCAGTACTTC.

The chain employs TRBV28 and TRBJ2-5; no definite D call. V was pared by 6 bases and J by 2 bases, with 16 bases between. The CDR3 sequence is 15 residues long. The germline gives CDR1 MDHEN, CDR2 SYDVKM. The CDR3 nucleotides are TGTGCCAGCAGCCCAGGCTATACCCAACAAGAGACCCAGTACTTC. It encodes CASSPGYTQQETQYF.

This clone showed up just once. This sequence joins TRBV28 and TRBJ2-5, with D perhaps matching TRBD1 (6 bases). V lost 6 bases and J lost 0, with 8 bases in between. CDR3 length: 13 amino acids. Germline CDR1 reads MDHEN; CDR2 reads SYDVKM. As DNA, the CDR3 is TGTGCCAGCAGCGGACAGAACCAAGAGACCCAGTACTTC. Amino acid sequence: CASSGQNQETQYF.

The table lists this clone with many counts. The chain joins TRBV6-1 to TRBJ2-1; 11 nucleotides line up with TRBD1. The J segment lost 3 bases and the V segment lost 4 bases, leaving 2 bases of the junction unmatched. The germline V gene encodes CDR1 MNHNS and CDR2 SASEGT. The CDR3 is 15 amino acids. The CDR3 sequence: CASSGGQGDYNEQFF. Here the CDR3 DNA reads TGTGCCAGCAGTGGGGGACAGGGGGACTACAATGAGCAGTTCTTC.

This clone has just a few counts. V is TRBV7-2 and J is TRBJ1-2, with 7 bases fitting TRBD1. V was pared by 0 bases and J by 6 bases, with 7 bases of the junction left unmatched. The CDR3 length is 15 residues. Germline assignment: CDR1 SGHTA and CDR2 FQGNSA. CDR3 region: CASSLATGQQNGYTF. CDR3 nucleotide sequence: TGTGCCAGCAGCTTAGCGACGGGACAGCAGAATGGCTACACCTTC.

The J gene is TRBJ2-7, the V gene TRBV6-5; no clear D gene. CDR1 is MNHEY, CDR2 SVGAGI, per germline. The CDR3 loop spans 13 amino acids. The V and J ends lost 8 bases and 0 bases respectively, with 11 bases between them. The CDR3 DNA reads TGTGCCAGCCGTCCTTCCAGCTCCTACGAGCAGTACTTC. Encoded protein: CASRPSSSYEQYF.

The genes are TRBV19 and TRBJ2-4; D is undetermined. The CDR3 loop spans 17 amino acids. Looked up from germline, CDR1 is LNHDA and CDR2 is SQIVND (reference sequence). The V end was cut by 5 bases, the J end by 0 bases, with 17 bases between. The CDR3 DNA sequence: TGTGCCAGTAGTGGAAGCCCCACAGTGCTAGCCAAAAACATTCAGTACTTC. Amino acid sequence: CASSGSPTVLAKNIQYF.

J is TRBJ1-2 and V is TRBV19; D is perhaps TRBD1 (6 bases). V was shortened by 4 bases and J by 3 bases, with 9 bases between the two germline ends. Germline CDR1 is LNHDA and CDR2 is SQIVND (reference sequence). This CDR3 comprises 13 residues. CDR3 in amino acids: CASSRQEYYGYTF. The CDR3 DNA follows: TGTGCCAGTAGTAGACAGGAGTACTATGGCTACACCTTC. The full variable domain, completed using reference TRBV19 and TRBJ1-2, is DGGITQSPKYLFRKEGQNVTLSCEQNLNHDAMYWYRQDPGQGLRLIYYSQIVNDFQKGDIAEGYSVSREKKESFPLTVTSAQKNPTAFYLCASSRQEYYGYTFGSGTRLTVV.

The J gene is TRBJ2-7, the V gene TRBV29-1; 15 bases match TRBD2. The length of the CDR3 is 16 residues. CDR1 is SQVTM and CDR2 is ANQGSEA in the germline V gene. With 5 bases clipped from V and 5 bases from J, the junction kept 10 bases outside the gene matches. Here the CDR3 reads CSVNGLAGGVSHEQYF. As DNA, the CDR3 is TGCAGCGTTAACGGACTAGCGGGAGGGGTTTCCCACGAGCAGTACTTC.

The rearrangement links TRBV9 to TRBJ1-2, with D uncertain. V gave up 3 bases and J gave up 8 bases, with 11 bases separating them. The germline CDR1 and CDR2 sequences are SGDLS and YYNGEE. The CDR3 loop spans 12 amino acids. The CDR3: CASSAEGGGYTF. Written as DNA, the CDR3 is TGTGCCAGCAGCGCCGAGGGAGGAGGCTACACCTTC.

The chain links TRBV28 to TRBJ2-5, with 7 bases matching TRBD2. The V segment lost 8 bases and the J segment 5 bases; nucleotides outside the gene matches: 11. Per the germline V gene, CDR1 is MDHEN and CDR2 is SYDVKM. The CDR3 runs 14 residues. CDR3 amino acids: CASSLAARTETQYF. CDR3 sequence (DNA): TGTGCCAGCTCCCTAGCGGCCCGCACGGAGACCCAGTACTTC.

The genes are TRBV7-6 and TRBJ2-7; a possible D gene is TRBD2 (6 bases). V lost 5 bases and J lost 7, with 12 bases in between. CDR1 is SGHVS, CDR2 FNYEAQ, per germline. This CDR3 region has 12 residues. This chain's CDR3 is CASSPLGGEQYF. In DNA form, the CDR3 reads TGTGCCAGCAGCCCCCTTGGGGGGGAGCAGTACTTC.

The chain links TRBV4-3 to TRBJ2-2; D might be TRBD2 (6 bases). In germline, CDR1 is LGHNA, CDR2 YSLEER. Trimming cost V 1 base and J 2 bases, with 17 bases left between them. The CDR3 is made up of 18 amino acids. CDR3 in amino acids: CASSQALAKGPNTGELFF. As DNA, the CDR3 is TGCGCCAGCAGCCAAGCACTAGCCAAAGGGCCCAACACCGGGGAGCTGTTTTTT.

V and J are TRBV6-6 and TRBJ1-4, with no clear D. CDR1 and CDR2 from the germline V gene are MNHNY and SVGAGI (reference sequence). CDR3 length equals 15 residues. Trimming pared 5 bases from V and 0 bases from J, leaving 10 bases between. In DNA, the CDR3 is TGTGCCAGCAGTACGAGCCGCTCAACTAATGAAAAACTGTTTTTT. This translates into CASSTSRSTNEKLFF.

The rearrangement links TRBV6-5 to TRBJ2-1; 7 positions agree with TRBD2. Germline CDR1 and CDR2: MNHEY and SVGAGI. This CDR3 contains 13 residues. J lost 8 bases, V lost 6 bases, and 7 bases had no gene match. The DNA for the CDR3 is TGTGCCAGCAGCCTACCGGGGGGATATGAGCAGTTCTTC. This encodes CASSLPGGYEQFF.

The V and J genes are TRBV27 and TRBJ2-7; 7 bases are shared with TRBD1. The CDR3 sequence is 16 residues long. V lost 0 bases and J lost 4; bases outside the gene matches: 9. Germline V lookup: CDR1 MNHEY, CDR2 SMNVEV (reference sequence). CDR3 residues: CASSLSGQAMNYEQYF. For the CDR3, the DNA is TGTGCCAGCAGTTTATCCGGACAGGCGATGAATTACGAGCAGTACTTC.

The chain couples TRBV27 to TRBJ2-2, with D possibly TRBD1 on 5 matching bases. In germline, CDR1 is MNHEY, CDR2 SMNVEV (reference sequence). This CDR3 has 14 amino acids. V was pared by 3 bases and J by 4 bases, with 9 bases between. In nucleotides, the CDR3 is TGTGCCAGCAGTTTGTCCCAGGGCACCGGGGAGCTGTTTTTT. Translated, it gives CASSLSQGTGELFF.

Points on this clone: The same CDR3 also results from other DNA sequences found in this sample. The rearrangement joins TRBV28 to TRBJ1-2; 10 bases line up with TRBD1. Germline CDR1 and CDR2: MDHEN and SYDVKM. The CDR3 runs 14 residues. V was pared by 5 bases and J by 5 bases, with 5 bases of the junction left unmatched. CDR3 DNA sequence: TGTGCCAGCAGTAGACAGGGGGCGGGGTATGGCTACACCTTC. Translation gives CASSRQGAGYGYTF.

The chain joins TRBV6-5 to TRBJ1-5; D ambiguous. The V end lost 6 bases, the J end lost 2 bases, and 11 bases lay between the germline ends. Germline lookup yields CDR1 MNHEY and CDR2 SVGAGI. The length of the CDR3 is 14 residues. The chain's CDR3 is CASSGVQGNQPQHF. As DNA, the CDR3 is TGTGCCAGCAGCGGGGTCCAGGGCAATCAGCCCCAGCATTTT.

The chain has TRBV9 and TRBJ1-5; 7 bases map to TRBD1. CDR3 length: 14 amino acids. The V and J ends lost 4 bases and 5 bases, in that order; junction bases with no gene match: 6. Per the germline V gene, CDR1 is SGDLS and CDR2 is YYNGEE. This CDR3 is CASSRTGDDQPQHF. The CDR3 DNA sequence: TGTGCCAGCAGCCGTACAGGGGACGATCAGCCCCAGCATTTT.

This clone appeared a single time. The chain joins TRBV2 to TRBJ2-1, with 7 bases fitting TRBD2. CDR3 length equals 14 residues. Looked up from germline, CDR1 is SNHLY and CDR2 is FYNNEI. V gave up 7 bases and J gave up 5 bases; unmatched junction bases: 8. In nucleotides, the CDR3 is TGTGCCAGCACCCTAGCGGAAGTCCACAATGAGCAGTTCTTC. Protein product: CASTLAEVHNEQFF.

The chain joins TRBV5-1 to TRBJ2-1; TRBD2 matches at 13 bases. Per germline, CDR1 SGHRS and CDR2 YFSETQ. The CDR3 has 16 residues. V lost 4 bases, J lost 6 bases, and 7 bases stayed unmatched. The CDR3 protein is CASSPLGLAGSNEQFF. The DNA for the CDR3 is TGCGCCAGCAGCCCCCTGGGACTAGCGGGAAGCAATGAGCAGTTCTTC.

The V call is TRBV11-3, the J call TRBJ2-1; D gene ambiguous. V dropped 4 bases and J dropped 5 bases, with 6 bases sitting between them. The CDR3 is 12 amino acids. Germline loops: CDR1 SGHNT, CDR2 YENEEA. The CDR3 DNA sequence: TGTGCCAGCAGCTATGGGCACAATGAGCAGTTCTTC. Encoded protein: CASSYGHNEQFF.